This T cell receptor beta chain originates from a study of T cell responses to AZD1222 COVID-19 vaccine. Overall study results and limits: Possibly, clonal diversity was underestimated; donors were largely white British and included more females. CD4 TCRs covered the whole spike, strongest at regions 160-218 and 743-854.

This clone appeared a few times. The antigen is undetermined. The table came from immunoSEQ multiplex PCR; TCRdb's copy has only in-frame clones and leaves some out. The sample includes some 150,000 clones, around nine tenths of them seen just once. Germline V CDR1 and CDR2: LGHDT, YNNKEL (reference sequence). This CDR3 spans 15 amino acids. The V end lost 3 bases, the J end lost 6 bases, and 17 bases lay between the germline ends. This receptor was taken from an adult in good health. The genes are TRBV3-1 (or the pseudogene TRBV3-2) and TRBJ1-2, with a possible D match to TRBD1 (6 bases). Sample: peripheral blood, taken on day 0 of AZD1222 vaccination. This chain's CDR3 is CASSQRGDRAHGYTF. The CDR3 coding sequence is TGTGCCAGCAGCCAGAGGGGGGATCGGGCCCATGGCTACACCTTC.